Given below is one T cell receptor (beta chain) in context. Germline V gene sequence: CDR1 SNHLY, CDR2 FYNNEI. The CDR3 has 14 amino acids. V gave up 6 bases and J gave up 4 bases, with 16 bases separating them. These data are taken from a study of blood T cell repertoires in COVID-19. Study overall: The United States, Italy and Spain supplied acute and convalescent COVID-19 samples. T cells, B-cell-depleted T cells, or PBMCs supplied cDNA or gDNA.

Clones were read by immunoSEQ multiplex PCR, and TCRdb kept only the in-frame ones, dropping some. The sample includes some 410,000 clones, roughly 90% of them seen just once. Each participant's cohort was designated according to participant-reported clinical history. The source of this sequence is a woman in her twenties or thirties with acute COVID-19. The chain joins TRBV2 to TRBJ2-7; D possibly corresponds to TRBD1 (6 bases). Sequencing was performed on PBMCs or T cells enriched from blood (not recorded which). The CDR3 spells CASSKNRDQYEQYF. Written as DNA, the CDR3 is TGTGCCAGCAGCAAAAACAGGGACCAGTACGAGCAGTACTTC.